This passage covers 18 T cell receptor beta chains from one sample sequenced in a study of shared clonotypes between healthy human individuals (dated by TCRdb to about 2020). CD8 naive samples were obtained by positive selection for CCR7 among CD45RO-negative cells, yielding a CD45RA+CCR7+ population from which TemRA cells were excluded. Libraries were prepared through the immunoSEQ multiplex PCR assay. Held by TCRdb, this immuneACCESS table contains in-frame sequences only and omits some clones. Under half of the omission traces to an unresolved V gene where checked; the cause of the rest is unknown. A total of roughly 2.1 million clones appear in this sample, just over 90% of them only once. The ten largest make up about 1.5% of the sample. Input material: naive CD8+ T cells from PBMCs. Per the publication, the cell subset or site label means: CD45RA+CCR7+. These receptors were collected from a man younger than 30 in good health. Some clones in this sample may be carry-over from other donors' samples.

The V and J genes are TRBV6-1 and TRBJ1-5; tentatively, D is TRBD1 (5 bases). Trimming took 2 bases from V and 0 from J, leaving 11 bases between them. The CDR3 has 16 residues. CDR1 is MNHNS and CDR2 is SASEGT in the germline V gene. In DNA, the CDR3 is TGTGCCAGCAGTGAATGGGAGGGGAATAGCAATCAGCCCCAGCATTTT. Amino acid sequence: CASSEWEGNSNQPQHF.

The chain is built from TRBV6-5 and TRBJ2-7, with TRBD1 as a possible D gene (6 bases). The CDR3 sequence is 13 residues long. V lost 0 bases to trimming and J lost 6 bases, with 9 bases between them. Germline values: CDR1 MNHEY, CDR2 SVGAGI. The CDR3 protein is CASSYSEGGEQYF. CDR3 nucleotide sequence: TGTGCCAGCAGTTACTCGGAAGGGGGCGAGCAGTACTTC.

The chain employs TRBV13 and TRBJ2-5; 8 nucleotides match TRBD1. Germline-derived CDR1 and CDR2 are PRHDT and FYEKMQ (reference sequence). The CDR3 is 16 amino acids. Trimming took 5 bases from V and 5 from J; bases not matched to a gene: 13. CDR3 sequence: CASSGEQGEGRETQYF. The CDR3 DNA reads as TGTGCCAGCAGCGGGGAACAGGGGGAAGGGCGGGAGACCCAGTACTTC.

The rearrangement joins TRBV16 to TRBJ2-1; D is unresolved. Germline loops: CDR1 KGHSY, CDR2 FQNENV. This CDR3 contains 20 residues. V lost 3 bases and J lost 0, with 24 bases in between. CDR3 amino acids: CASSQVKLRVVPRSYNEQFF. The CDR3 nucleotides are TGTGCCAGCAGCCAGGTCAAATTAAGGGTTGTCCCTCGCTCCTACAATGAGCAGTTCTTC.

This clone has just a few counts. This chain joins TRBV5-4 and TRBJ2-7; D might be TRBD1 or TRBD2, each matching 5 bases. Germline-derived CDR1 and CDR2 are SGHNT and YYREEE (reference sequence). The ends were cut back, 1 base at V and 5 bases at J, with 10 bases in the middle. This CDR3 has 13 residues. CDR3: CASSLRDLNEQYF. The CDR3 DNA is TGTGCCAGCAGCTTGAGGGACCTGAACGAGCAGTACTTC.

This chain connects TRBV27 to TRBJ2-7, with TRBD1 as a possible D gene (5 bases). V lost 1 base and J lost 5, with 15 bases in between. The CDR3 totals 15 residues. Germline V gives CDR1 MNHEY, CDR2 SMNVEV (reference sequence). In DNA form, the CDR3 reads TGTGCCAGCAGTTTATTAAGGGGCCAGGGTAACGAGCAGTACTTC. Encoded protein: CASSLLRGQGNEQYF.

The chain carries TRBV10-3 and TRBJ2-7; D ambiguous. The CDR3 extends over 12 amino acids. Per the germline V gene, CDR1 is ENHRY and CDR2 is SYGVKD. The ends were cut back, 2 bases at V and 4 bases at J, with 6 bases in the middle. Here the CDR3 DNA reads TGTGCCATCAGTGAGGGTGGATACGAGCAGTACTTC. It yields the protein CAISEGGYEQYF.

The chain has TRBV29-1 and TRBJ2-5; 7 nucleotides agree with TRBD2. The J call may be wrong; the DNA end is better matched by TRBJ2-7. The germline CDR1 and CDR2 sequences are SQVTM and ANQGSEA. CDR3 size: 13 residues. The CDR3 sequence: CSVGGGQGYEQYF. The DNA of the CDR3 is TGCAGCGTTGGGGGGGGTCAGGGCTACGAGCAGTACTTC.

The CDR3 region has the DNA TGCGCCAGCAGCTTGGTGGAGAGAGATACGCAGTATTTT. Translation: CASSLVERDTQYF. The chain links TRBV5-1 to TRBJ2-3; D is undetermined. Looked up from germline, CDR1 is SGHRS and CDR2 is YFSETQ. Trimming took 0 bases from V and 5 from J, leaving 7 bases between them. The CDR3 length is 13 residues.

The chain links TRBV28 to TRBJ2-7, with 8 bases fitting TRBD2. The germline V gene has CDR1 MDHEN and CDR2 SYDVKM. Losses at the gene ends were 6 bases for V and 3 bases for J; bases not matched to a gene: 22. The CDR3 is 19 residues long. Here the CDR3 reads CASSPKGWRGTSGNYEQYF. CDR3 nucleotide sequence: TGTGCCAGCAGCCCGAAAGGCTGGAGGGGTACTAGCGGAAACTACGAGCAGTACTTC.

This clone was detected only once. The V gene is TRBV2, the J gene TRBJ2-3; no firm D call. Germline CDR1 is SNHLY and CDR2 is FYNNEI. The V and J ends lost 4 bases and 1 base respectively, with 18 bases between them. The CDR3 has 17 amino acids. The CDR3 region is CASSVGWMALGTDTQYF. CDR3 nucleotides: TGTGCCAGCAGTGTAGGGTGGATGGCGTTAGGCACAGATACGCAGTATTTT.

In regard to this clone: This specimen includes other DNA sequences encoding the same CDR3. V is TRBV27 and J is TRBJ2-2; D might be TRBD2 (5 bases). Trimming shortened V by 2 bases and J by 6 bases, and 7 bases separated the two germline ends. This CDR3 comprises 13 residues. Germline V gene data show CDR1 as MNHEY and CDR2 as SMNVEV (reference sequence). CDR3 sequence (DNA): TGTGCCAGCAGTTTAGGCGGGCCCGGGGAGCTGTTTTTT. As protein: CASSLGGPGELFF.

The V call is TRBV10-1, the J call TRBJ2-1, with 10 bases aligning to TRBD1. V shed 3 bases, J shed 8 bases, and the junction held 7 bases outside the gene matches. This CDR3 is built from 15 residues. Germline V gene data show CDR1 as WNHNN and CDR2 as SYGVQD (reference sequence). The CDR3 is CASSEGTGVADEQFF. CDR3 in DNA: TGCGCCAGCAGTGAAGGGACAGGGGTTGCTGATGAGCAGTTCTTC.

This clone was picked up one time. The chain joins TRBV6-5 to TRBJ2-7; 10 bases line up with TRBD2. The V segment lost 5 bases and the J segment 0 bases; nucleotides outside the gene matches: 4. This CDR3 spans 15 amino acids. Per the germline V gene, CDR1 is MNHEY and CDR2 is SVGAGI. CDR3 sequence (DNA): TGTGCCAGCAGTCGGGCTAGCGGGGGCTCCTACGAGCAGTACTTC. This codes for CASSRASGGSYEQYF.

The chain uses TRBV27 and TRBJ2-1, with 13 bases fitting TRBD2. The CDR3 is 14 residues long. V shed 5 bases and J 8 bases; nucleotides not matched to a gene: 3. Germline V gives CDR1 MNHEY, CDR2 SMNVEV (reference sequence). CDR3 region: CASSGLAGVYEQFF. CDR3 DNA sequence: TGTGCCAGCAGTGGACTAGCGGGAGTTTATGAGCAGTTCTTC.

CDR3 bases: TGTGCCTTCCAGGGAGGTTCCTCCACTGAAGCTTTCTTT. Amino acid sequence: CAFQGGSSTEAFF. The chain links TRBV30 to TRBJ1-1; D possibly corresponds to TRBD1 (5 bases). V gave up 7 bases and J gave up 4 bases, with 16 bases separating them. Germline loops: CDR1 GTSNPN, CDR2 SVGIG (reference sequence). The CDR3 length is 13 residues. The variable domain in full, completed from reference TRBV30 and TRBJ1-1, reads SQTIHQWPATLVQPVGSPLSLECTVEGTSNPNLYWYRQAAGRGLQLLFYSVGIGQISSEVPQNLSASRPQDRQFILSSKKLLLSDSGFYLCAFQGGSSTEAFFGQGTRLTVV.

The CDR3 DNA is TGTGCCAGCAGCTTAGTAGCAGGGCCGGGTGGCTACACCTTC. It is translated as CASSLVAGPGGYTF. The chain has TRBV13 and TRBJ1-2; D possibly corresponds to TRBD1 (5 bases). CDR1 and CDR2 (germline): PRHDT, FYEKMQ (reference sequence). The V and J ends lost 1 base and 7 bases respectively, with 13 bases between them. The CDR3 consists of 14 residues.

This chain uses TRBV28 with TRBJ1-2; D gene unclear. The CDR3 sequence is 13 residues long. Germline V gives CDR1 MDHEN, CDR2 SYDVKM. Deletions cut 3 bases from V and 4 bases from J, with 9 bases between. Here the CDR3 DNA reads TGTGCCAGCAGTTTTGCCAGGCGCTATGGCTACACCTTC. This sequence encodes CASSFARRYGYTF.